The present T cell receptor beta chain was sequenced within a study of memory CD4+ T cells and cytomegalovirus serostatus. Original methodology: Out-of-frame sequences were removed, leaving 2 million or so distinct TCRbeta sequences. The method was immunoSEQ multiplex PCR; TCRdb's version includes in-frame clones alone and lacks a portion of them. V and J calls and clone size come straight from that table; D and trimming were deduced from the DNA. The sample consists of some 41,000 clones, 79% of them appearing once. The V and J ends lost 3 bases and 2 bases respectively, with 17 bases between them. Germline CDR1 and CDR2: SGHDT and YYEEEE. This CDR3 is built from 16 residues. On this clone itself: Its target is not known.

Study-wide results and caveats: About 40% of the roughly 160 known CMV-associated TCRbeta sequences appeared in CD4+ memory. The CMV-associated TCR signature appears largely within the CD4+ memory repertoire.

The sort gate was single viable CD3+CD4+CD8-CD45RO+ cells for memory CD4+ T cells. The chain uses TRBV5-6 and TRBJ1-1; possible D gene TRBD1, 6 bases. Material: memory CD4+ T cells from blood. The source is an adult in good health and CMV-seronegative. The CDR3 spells CASSSYSGTHNTEAFF. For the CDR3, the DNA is TGTGCCAGCAGCTCCTACTCCGGGACACACAACACTGAAGCTTTCTTT.